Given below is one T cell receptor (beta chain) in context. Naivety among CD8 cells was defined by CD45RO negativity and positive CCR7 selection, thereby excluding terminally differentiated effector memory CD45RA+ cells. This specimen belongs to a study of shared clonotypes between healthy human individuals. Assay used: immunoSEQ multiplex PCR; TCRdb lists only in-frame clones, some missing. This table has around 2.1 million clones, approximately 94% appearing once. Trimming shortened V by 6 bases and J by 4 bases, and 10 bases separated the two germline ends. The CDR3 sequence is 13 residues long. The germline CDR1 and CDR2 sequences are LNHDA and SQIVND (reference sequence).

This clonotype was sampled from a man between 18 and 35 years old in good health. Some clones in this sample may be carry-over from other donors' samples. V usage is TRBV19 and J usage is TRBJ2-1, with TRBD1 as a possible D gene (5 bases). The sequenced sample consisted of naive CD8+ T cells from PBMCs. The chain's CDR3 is CASRTDSYNEQFF. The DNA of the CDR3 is TGTGCCAGTAGGACCGACAGTTACAATGAGCAGTTCTTC.